Sequencing of this T cell receptor (beta chain) was carried out in a study of technical replicates of blood from a handful of donors. Method: immunoSEQ multiplex PCR; TCRdb's copy keeps in-frame clones and lacks some. The sample has approximately 51,000 clones, just under 95% seen once. V gave up 5 bases and J gave up 5 bases, with 13 bases separating them. This CDR3 region has 14 residues. CDR1 and CDR2 (germline): SGDLS, YYNGEE. The origin of this receptor is a human donor in good health. Some clones in this sample may be carry-over from other donors' samples. The sample was PBMCs. The rearrangement links TRBV9 to TRBJ2-2; the D gene is possibly TRBD1 (6 bases). The CDR3 DNA reads TGTGCCAGCAGAGAACAGGGTACAACCGGGGAGCTGTTTTTT. Protein sequence: CASREQGTTGELFF.